Following are 8 T cell receptor beta chains from one sample sequenced in a study of T cell responses to AZD1222 COVID-19 vaccine. TCRdb's copy holds only in-frame clones and misses some; the assay was immunoSEQ multiplex PCR. The sample contains 150,000 to 200,000 clones, just under 95% of which appear only once. Source: peripheral blood, taken on day 0 of AZD1222 vaccination. These receptors were obtained from an adult in good health.

The rearrangement joins TRBV7-9 to TRBJ1-2; perhaps TRBD1 as D (6 bases). Trimming removed 4 bases from V and 4 bases from J, with 13 bases in between. Per germline, CDR1 SEHNR and CDR2 FQNEAQ (reference sequence). CDR3 size: 14 residues. The CDR3 here is CASSSSGEAYGYTF. The CDR3 DNA sequence: TGTGCCAGCAGCTCATCAGGGGAGGCCTATGGCTACACCTTC.

V is TRBV6-6 and J is TRBJ1-1, with D unresolved. CDR1 and CDR2 from the germline V gene are MNHNY and SVGAGI (reference sequence). With 6 bases removed from V and 4 bases from J, the gap between germline ends came to 21 bases. The CDR3 has 16 residues. CDR3 residues: CASSAGPHASGTEAFF. The CDR3 nucleotides are TGTGCCAGCAGCGCCGGGCCTCACGCTAGTGGCACTGAAGCTTTCTTT.

V gene TRBV30 combines with J gene TRBJ1-1; D is undetermined. Germline CDR1 and CDR2: GTSNPN and SVGIG (reference sequence). V lost 0 bases and J 4 bases, leaving 12 bases between the germline ends. The CDR3 is made up of 14 amino acids. The CDR3 spells CAWSVGTGGTEAFF. The DNA for the CDR3 is TGTGCCTGGAGTGTTGGAACGGGTGGCACTGAAGCTTTCTTT.

This sequence joins TRBV5-6 and TRBJ1-1, with D uncertain. The germline CDR1 and CDR2 sequences are SGHDT and YYEEEE. This CDR3 contains 12 residues. V gave up 4 bases and J gave up 7 bases, with 11 bases separating them. In DNA, the CDR3 is TGTGCCAGCAGCGTCGGACCGATTGAAGCTTTCTTT. It translates to CASSVGPIEAFF.

The chain couples TRBV18 to TRBJ2-1; D gene ambiguous. The CDR3 length is 13 residues. Germline V gene data show CDR1 as KGHSH and CDR2 as LQKENI. The V and J ends lost 2 bases and 4 bases respectively, with 6 bases between them. CDR3 in amino acids: CASSPNRYNEQFF. CDR3 nucleotide sequence: TGTGCCAGCTCACCAAACAGATACAATGAGCAGTTCTTC.

The chain couples TRBV30 to TRBJ2-7; no definite D call. This CDR3 is 11 amino acids long. CDR1 and CDR2 from the germline V gene are GTSNPN and SVGIG (reference sequence). Trimming stripped 1 base from V and 4 bases from J, with 5 bases between. The CDR3 here is CAWSEEYEQYF. The CDR3 region has the DNA TGTGCCTGGAGTGAGGAATACGAGCAGTACTTC.

The rearrangement joins TRBV18 to TRBJ2-5; D uncertain. V was clipped by 3 bases and J by 2 bases, with 7 bases between them. The germline V gene has CDR1 KGHSH and CDR2 LQKENI. The length of the CDR3 is 13 residues. The CDR3 DNA is TGTGCCAGCTCACCGACGTTTCAAGAGACCCAGTACTTC. This sequence encodes CASSPTFQETQYF.

The chain recombines TRBV5-1 with TRBJ2-1, with D tentatively TRBD2 (6 bases). Germline V gene lookup returns CDR1 SGHRS and CDR2 YFSETQ. The V end was cut by 0 bases, the J end by 8 bases, with 15 bases between. The CDR3 contains 15 residues. The CDR3 region is CASSLDPGARYEQFF. In nucleotides, the CDR3 is TGCGCCAGCAGCTTGGATCCGGGAGCCCGCTATGAGCAGTTCTTC.